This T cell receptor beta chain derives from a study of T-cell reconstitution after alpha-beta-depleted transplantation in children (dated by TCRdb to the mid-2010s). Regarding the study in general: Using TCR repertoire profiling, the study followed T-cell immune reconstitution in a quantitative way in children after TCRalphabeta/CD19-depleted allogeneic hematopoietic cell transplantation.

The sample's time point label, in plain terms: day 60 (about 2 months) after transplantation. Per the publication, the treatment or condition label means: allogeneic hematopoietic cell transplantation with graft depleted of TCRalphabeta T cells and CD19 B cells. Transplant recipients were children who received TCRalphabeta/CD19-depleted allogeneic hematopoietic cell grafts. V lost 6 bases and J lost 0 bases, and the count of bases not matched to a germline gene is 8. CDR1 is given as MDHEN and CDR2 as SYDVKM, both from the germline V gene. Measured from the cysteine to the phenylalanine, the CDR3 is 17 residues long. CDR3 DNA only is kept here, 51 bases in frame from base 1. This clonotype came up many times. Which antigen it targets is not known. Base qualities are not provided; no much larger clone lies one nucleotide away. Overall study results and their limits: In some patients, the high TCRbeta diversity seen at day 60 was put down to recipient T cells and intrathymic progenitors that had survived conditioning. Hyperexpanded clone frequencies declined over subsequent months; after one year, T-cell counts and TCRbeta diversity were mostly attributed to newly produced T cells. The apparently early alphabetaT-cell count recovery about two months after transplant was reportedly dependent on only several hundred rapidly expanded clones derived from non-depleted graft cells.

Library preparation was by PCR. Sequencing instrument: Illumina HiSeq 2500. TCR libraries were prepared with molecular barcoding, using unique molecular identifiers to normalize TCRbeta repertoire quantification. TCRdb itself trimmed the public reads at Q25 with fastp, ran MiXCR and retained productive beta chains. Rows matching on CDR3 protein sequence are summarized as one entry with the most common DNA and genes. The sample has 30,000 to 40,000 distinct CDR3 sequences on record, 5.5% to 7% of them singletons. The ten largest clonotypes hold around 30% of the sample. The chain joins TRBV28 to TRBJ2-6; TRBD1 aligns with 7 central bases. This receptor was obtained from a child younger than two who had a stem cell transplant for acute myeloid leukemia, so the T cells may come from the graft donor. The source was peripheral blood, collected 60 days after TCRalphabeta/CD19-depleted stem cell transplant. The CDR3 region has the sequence CASSPGDSSSGANVLTF. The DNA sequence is TGTGCCAGCAGCCCTGGGGACAGCTCCTCTGGGGCCAACGTCCTGACTTTC.